Listed below are T cell receptor beta chains from one sample, sequenced in a study of blood T cell repertoires in COVID-19. The assay was immunoSEQ multiplex PCR, and TCRdb's table has in-frame clones only and misses some. The sample records about 180,000 clones, about 72% being singletons. The sequencing input was PBMCs or T cells enriched from blood (not recorded which). The origin of the receptors is a woman between 50 and 59 years old who had recovered from COVID-19. Both conserved end residues are part of each CDR3. Fields, in order: clone size, V gene, J gene, D gene, CDR3 protein, CDR3 DNA. A D gene is named only where the DNA matches it firmly. Clone size is given for some rows only: seen once, a few or many times, or a class if the clone is expanded.

-,TRBV14,TRBJ2-3,TRBD2,CASSRLAGEGTDTQYF,TGTGCCAGCAGCCGGCTAGCGGGAGAGGGAACAGATACGCAGTATTTT
-,TRBV19,TRBJ1-1,TRBD1,CASSNYRGPEAFF,TGTGCCAGTAGTAACTACAGGGGACCTGAAGCTTTCTTT
-,TRBV7-2,TRBJ2-5,-,CASSRRVGETQYF,TGTGCCAGCAGCCGGAGGGTTGGGGAGACCCAGTACTTC
-,TRBV9,TRBJ2-7,-,CASSVGAVQGDEQYF,TGTGCCAGCAGCGTAGGAGCAGTACAGGGCGACGAGCAGTACTTC
-,TRBV7-9,TRBJ1-5,-,CASSFLSQPQHF,TGTGCCAGCAGCTTTCTCAGTCAGCCCCAGCATTTT
once,TRBV2,TRBJ1-2,-,CASSEIRDTYGYTF,TGTGCCAGCAGTGAAATCCGGGACACCTATGGCTACACCTTC
-,TRBV7-9,TRBJ2-1,TRBD1,CATQQGEFYNEQFF,TGTGCCACCCAACAGGGGGAGTTTTACAATGAGCAGTTCTTC
-,TRBV7-9,TRBJ2-6,-,CASSPRSAGANVLTF,TGTGCCAGCAGCCCTAGGAGTGCAGGGGCCAACGTCCTGACTTTC
-,TRBV6-4,TRBJ1-2,-,CASSDSGRGYTF,TGTGCCAGCAGTGACTCGGGCAGAGGCTACACCTTC
-,TRBV9,TRBJ2-1,TRBD2,CASSPPGLAGVGEQFF,TGTGCCAGCAGCCCGCCGGGACTAGCGGGAGTAGGTGAGCAGTTCTTC
-,TRBV2,TRBJ1-4,TRBD1,CASSGRTGVGEKLFF,TGTGCCAGCAGTGGACGGACAGGGGTGGGCGAAAAACTGTTTTTT
-,TRBV3-1/TRBV3-2,TRBJ1-6,TRBD1,CASSPGTGNSPLHF,TGTGCCAGCAGCCCGGGGACAGGGAATTCACCCCTCCACTTT
-,TRBV3-1/TRBV3-2,TRBJ2-5,TRBD2,CASSQEGGSGRGQETQYF,TGTGCCAGCAGCCAAGAAGGGGGTAGCGGGAGGGGGCAAGAGACCCAGTACTTC